The following is a T cell receptor beta chain sequence with its context. The sample belongs to a study of T cell responses to AZD1222 COVID-19 vaccine. Clones were sequenced by immunoSEQ multiplex PCR, and TCRdb holds only the in-frame ones, with some missing. The profile shows some 130,000 clones, approximately 90% of them singletons. This CDR3 has 15 residues. V was pared by 4 bases and J by 4 bases, with 10 bases of the junction left unmatched. Germline V gene data show CDR1 as SGHNT and CDR2 as YYREEE (reference sequence). The receptor was isolated from an adult in good health. The chain is built from TRBV5-4 and TRBJ2-5; TRBD2 matches at 7 bases. The sample was peripheral blood, taken on day 0 of AZD1222 vaccination. The CDR3: CASSGTGRGGETQYF. CDR3 nucleotide sequence: TGTGCCAGCAGCGGTACGGGCCGCGGGGGAGAGACCCAGTACTTC.